These 14 T cell receptor beta chains were sequenced from one sample in a study of blood T cell repertoires in COVID-19 (TCRdb year 2020). Receptor libraries were prepared by the immunoSEQ multiplex PCR assay. TCRdb stores this immuneACCESS table with in-frame sequences only. Part of the clones is absent; in the studies checked, under half of the shortfall reflects unresolved V genes, and no reason is known for the rest. In this sample the table shows approximately 83,000 clones, roughly 86% of which occur a single time. The ten largest clones capture roughly 6.6% of the sample. Sequenced sample: peripheral blood. These receptors were taken from a man between 65 and 80 years old with acute or convalescent COVID-19.

The V gene is TRBV7-2, the J gene TRBJ1-5; D remains ambiguous. Per germline, CDR1 SGHTA and CDR2 FQGNSA. CDR3 size: 15 residues. The V end lost 1 base, the J end lost 0 bases, and 7 bases lay between the germline ends. CDR3 DNA: TGTGCCAGCAGCTTAGGGGCGATTAGCAATCAGCCCCAGCATTTT. Protein: CASSLGAISNQPQHF.

The genes are TRBV18 and TRBJ2-7; a weak D match, TRBD1 (6 bases). The germline gives CDR1 KGHSH, CDR2 LQKENI. This CDR3 region has 14 residues. V lost 1 base, J lost 6 bases, and 13 bases lay in between. The CDR3 nucleotides are TGTGCCAGCTCACCACTGGACAGTGATGCCGAGCAGTACTTC. It specifies CASSPLDSDAEQYF.

The chain links TRBV6-4 to TRBJ1-5; no reliable D call. The CDR3 length is 13 residues. V was clipped by 5 bases and J by 4 bases, with 9 bases between them. CDR1 and CDR2 (germline): MRHNA, SNTAGT. CDR3 residues: CASSLDINQPQHF. CDR3 DNA sequence: TGTGCCAGCAGTCTTGACATTAATCAGCCCCAGCATTTT.

V is TRBV9 and J is TRBJ1-3, with a possible D match to TRBD1 (6 bases). Per germline, CDR1 SGDLS and CDR2 YYNGEE. With 0 bases removed from V and 4 bases from J, the gap between germline ends came to 8 bases. The CDR3 runs to 14 residues. This CDR3 reads CASSVEQGGNTIYF. CDR3 DNA: TGTGCCAGCAGCGTAGAGCAGGGGGGAAACACCATATATTTT.

This chain connects TRBV19 to TRBJ1-2; 8 bases map to TRBD1. V was clipped by 7 bases and J by 11 bases; unmatched bases: 18. The germline gives CDR1 LNHDA, CDR2 SQIVND (reference sequence). The CDR3 runs 15 residues. CDR3 in DNA: TGTGCCAGTACCGAATCGACAGGGGCCTCATTGGTATACACCTTC. Its translation: CASTESTGASLVYTF.

The V gene is TRBV28, the J gene TRBJ1-6, with unresolved D. The CDR3 is 15 residues long. CDR1 MDHEN and CDR2 SYDVKM come from the germline V gene. Trimming stripped 7 bases from V and 0 bases from J, with 10 bases between. The CDR3 loop reads CASNLGGSYNSPLHF. The CDR3, as DNA: TGTGCCAGCAACCTCGGCGGCTCCTATAATTCACCCCTCCACTTT.

V gene TRBV6-2 or TRBV6-3 combines with J gene TRBJ1-2; tentative D call: TRBD1 (6 bases). The CDR3 has 14 amino acids. Looked up from germline, CDR1 is MNHEY and CDR2 is SVGEGT. Between the trimmed V and J ends, which lost 0 bases and 5 bases, there was a span of 10 bases. CDR3 in amino acids: CASSYSNRDYGYTF. The CDR3 coding sequence is TGTGCCAGCAGTTACTCAAACAGGGATTATGGCTACACCTTC.

The V call is TRBV3-1 (or the pseudogene TRBV3-2), the J call TRBJ2-2; 7 bases map to TRBD1. The V segment lost 1 base and the J segment 6 bases; nucleotides outside the gene matches: 5. CDR1 is LGHDT and CDR2 is YNNKEL in the germline V gene (reference sequence). The CDR3 covers 15 residues. The CDR3 DNA follows: TGTGCCAGCAGCCAAGGACAGGGTAATGCCGGGGAGCTGTTTTTT. This sequence encodes CASSQGQGNAGELFF.

In nucleotides, the CDR3 is TGTGCCAGCAGTCCCTCAGGACTAGCGACCGGGGAGCTGTTTTTT. The encoded protein is CASSPSGLATGELFF. The rearrangement joins TRBV27 to TRBJ2-2; 9 bases line up with TRBD2. J was trimmed by 5 bases and V by 5 bases; bases with no gene match: 6. The CDR3 sequence is 15 residues long. The germline gives CDR1 MNHEY, CDR2 SMNVEV (reference sequence).

Only a few counts were recorded for this clone. CDR3 bases: TGTGCCACCAGTGATTTGGGAGGGAGCCGCACAGATACGCAGTATTTT. Its translation is CATSDLGGSRTDTQYF. The genes are TRBV24-1 and TRBJ2-3; D is possibly TRBD2 (6 bases). Trimming removed 0 bases at V and 1 base at J, with 10 bases between. The germline gives CDR1 KGHDR, CDR2 SFDVKD. CDR3 length equals 16 residues.

This chain uses TRBV20-1 with TRBJ2-7; D not resolved. Trimming took off 6 bases at V and 2 bases at J, with 8 bases between the two ends. The CDR3 is made up of 11 amino acids. CDR1 and CDR2 (germline): DFQATT, SNEGSKA (reference sequence). The CDR3 nucleotides are TGCAGTGCCCAGGCTGCCTACGAGCAGTACTTC. Amino acids: CSAQAAYEQYF.

CDR3 sequence reads: CASSAAGDTEAFF. In DNA form, the CDR3 reads TGTGCCAGCAGTGCAGCCGGGGACACTGAAGCTTTCTTT. V gene TRBV2 combines with J gene TRBJ1-1; D call uncertain. This CDR3 is built from 13 residues. Germline V gene sequence: CDR1 SNHLY, CDR2 FYNNEI. V gave up 4 bases and J gave up 3 bases, with 9 bases separating them.

V is TRBV10-1 and J is TRBJ2-3; 12 bases agree with TRBD2. CDR1 is WNHNN and CDR2 is SYGVQD in the germline V gene (reference sequence). V dropped 5 bases and J dropped 2; count of bases not matched to a gene: 5. The CDR3 runs to 16 residues. CDR3 in amino acids: CASSYGLAGSTDTQYF. CDR3 coding DNA: TGCGCCAGCAGTTATGGACTAGCGGGGTCCACAGATACGCAGTATTTT.

A remark on this clone: Germline and junction disagree at one end, which may indicate a read error. The gene calls are TRBV9 and TRBJ2-1; possible D gene TRBD1, 6 bases. CDR1 SGDLS and CDR2 YYNGEE come from the germline V gene. The CDR3 extends over 13 amino acids. CDR3: CASSVDGRGVSIF. DNA of the CDR3: TGTGCCAGCAGCGTAGATGGCAGGGGCGTTTCGATCTTC.